A single sample is the source of the 14 T cell receptor beta chains below, sequenced in a study of cytomegalovirus exposure and HLA in healthy donors. Researchers ran the PCR with 60 Vbeta and 13 Jbeta primers. Produced via immunoSEQ multiplex PCR; TCRdb's table is partial and in-frame only. The sample includes approximately 120,000 clones, 17% seen only once; the top ten take about 3.1%. Sequencing was performed on PBMCs. Every receptor here comes from a female donor in good health and CMV-seropositive.

The rearrangement joins TRBV5-5 to TRBJ1-1; D call uncertain. The germline gives CDR1 SGHKS, CDR2 YYEKEE (reference sequence). This CDR3 has 13 residues. The germline V and J ends were trimmed by 1 base and 5 bases, with 9 bases remaining between them. This chain's CDR3 is CASSLLGGTEAFF. In nucleotides, the CDR3 is TGTGCCAGCAGCTTGCTGGGAGGGACTGAAGCTTTCTTT.

The chain recombines TRBV7-3 with TRBJ2-7, with 7 bases fitting TRBD2. V was pared by 1 base and J by 3 bases, with 3 bases of the junction left unmatched. Germline V lookup: CDR1 SGHTA, CDR2 FQGTGA. The CDR3 totals 14 residues. For the CDR3, the DNA is TGTGCCAGCAGCTTAAGAGCGGGAATCTACGAGCAGTACTTC. Amino acid sequence: CASSLRAGIYEQYF.

V and J are TRBV28 and TRBJ1-1; TRBD1 is a possible D gene (5 bases). Germline loops: CDR1 MDHEN, CDR2 SYDVKM. Trimming removed 0 bases from V and 10 bases from J, with 15 bases in between. CDR3 length: 14 residues. The CDR3 DNA reads TGTGCCAGCAGTTTATGGTTGGGGGGTACAGTAGCTTTCTTT. Residues: CASSLWLGGTVAFF. Full variable domain (outside the CDR3, taken from reference TRBV28 and TRBJ1-1): DVKVTQSSRYLVKRTGEKVFLECVQDMDHENMFWYRQDPGLGLRLIYFSYDVKMKEKGDIPEGYSVSREKKERFSLILESASTNQTSMYLCASSLWLGGTVAFFGQGTRLTVV.

This rearrangement joins TRBV29-1 to TRBJ2-1; the match to TRBD2 covers 9 bases. Trimming at V came to 3 bases and at J to 7 bases, leaving 7 bases not matched to a gene. The germline V gene encodes CDR1 SQVTM and CDR2 ANQGSEA. The CDR3 totals 14 residues. The CDR3 reads CSVDWLAGPNEQFF. Written as DNA, the CDR3 is TGCAGCGTTGATTGGCTAGCGGGGCCTAATGAGCAGTTCTTC.

The gene calls are TRBV10-3 and TRBJ2-7; 7 nucleotides align to TRBD1. The V gene end was trimmed by 11 bases and the J gene end by 1 base; junction bases not matched to a gene: 5. Germline V CDR1 and CDR2: ENHRY, SYGVKD. The CDR3 covers 12 residues. In nucleotides, the CDR3 is TGTGCCGTCCGGGACAGATCCTACGAGCAGTACTTC. It codes for CAVRDRSYEQYF.

This clone has just a few counts. The chain joins TRBV7-9 to TRBJ1-1, with D perhaps matching TRBD1 (6 bases). This CDR3 region has 15 residues. Germline V CDR1 and CDR2: SEHNR, FQNEAQ (reference sequence). V shed 4 bases and J shed 4 bases, with 16 bases lying between them. As DNA, the CDR3 is TGTGCCAGCAGCTCGCTACCGGGGGGCCCCACTGAAGCTTTCTTT. Translated: CASSSLPGGPTEAFF.

This clone was counted a single time. This sequence joins TRBV2 and TRBJ2-1; 7 nucleotides agree with TRBD2. After removal of 7 bases from V and 0 bases from J, the junction contained 9 bases not matched to a gene. Looked up from germline, CDR1 is SNHLY and CDR2 is FYNNEI. The CDR3 consists of 16 residues. The CDR3 DNA sequence: TGTGCCAGCACGCCTCAGCGGGGTAGCTCCTACAATGAGCAGTTCTTC. Its protein product is CASTPQRGSSYNEQFF.

In its sample, this clone was seen once. The chain carries TRBV6-5 and TRBJ1-2; perhaps TRBD1 as D (6 bases). This CDR3 is 13 amino acids long. The ends were cut back, 2 bases at V and 8 bases at J, with 12 bases in the middle. The V gene's germline CDR1 is MNHEY and CDR2 SVGAGI. CDR3 loop: CASSYRTADGYTF. CDR3 nucleotide sequence: TGTGCCAGCAGTTACAGGACAGCCGACGGCTACACCTTC.

The chain uses TRBV5-1 and TRBJ2-3; a weak D match, TRBD2 (6 bases). The CDR3 loop spans 16 amino acids. Trimming stripped 0 bases from V and 2 bases from J, with 13 bases between. Looked up from germline, CDR1 is SGHRS and CDR2 is YFSETQ. Written as DNA, the CDR3 is TGCGCCAGCAGCTTGGAAACGGGACTGACCACAGATACGCAGTATTTT. Its translation is CASSLETGLTTDTQYF. Complete variable domain (other parts from reference TRBV5-1 and TRBJ2-3): KAGVTQTPRYLIKTRGQQVTLSCSPISGHRSVSWYQQTPGQGLQFLFEYFSETQRNKGNFPGRFSGRQFSNSRSEMNVSTLELGDSALYLCASSLETGLTTDTQYFGPGTRLTVL.

This clone was seen a few times. The chain combines TRBV29-1 with TRBJ2-5, with D unclear. The CDR3 length is 13 residues. Trimming removed 3 bases from V and 4 bases from J, with 12 bases in between. CDR1 and CDR2 from the germline V gene are SQVTM and ANQGSEA. The chain's CDR3 is CSVDAAVLETQYF. CDR3 DNA: TGCAGCGTTGATGCGGCAGTCCTAGAGACCCAGTACTTC.

This clone was detected only a few times. V is TRBV29-1 and J is TRBJ2-7, with 9 bases aligning to TRBD2. V lost 6 bases to trimming and J lost 5 bases; unmatched junction nucleotides: 14. The CDR3 consists of 15 residues. From germline, CDR1 is SQVTM and CDR2 ANQGSEA. The CDR3 region has the DNA TGCAGCGTCGTTATCAGCGGGGGGCCAAACCACGAGCAGTACTTC. This codes for CSVVISGGPNHEQYF.

V gene TRBV2 combines with J gene TRBJ2-5, with 9 positions matching TRBD2. Losses at the gene ends were 4 bases for V and 4 bases for J; bases not matched to a gene: 10. The CDR3 totals 16 residues. Germline V gene sequence: CDR1 SNHLY, CDR2 FYNNEI. Written as DNA, the CDR3 is TGTGCCAGCAGTGCCGAGGGAGCGGGGGGAGTAGAGACCCAGTACTTC. This gives the protein CASSAEGAGGVETQYF.

This clone was seen more than once but under ten times. The chain couples TRBV11-3 to TRBJ2-3, with 10 bases lining up with TRBD2. Germline loops: CDR1 SGHNT, CDR2 YENEEA. V lost 5 bases to trimming and J lost 2 bases; unmatched junction nucleotides: 10. This CDR3 comprises 17 residues. The CDR3 DNA follows: TGTGCCAGCAGCCAAGGGGGTAGCGGGGGGATCACAGATACGCAGTATTTT. Its protein product is CASSQGGSGGITDTQYF.

This clone turned up a few times. The chain combines TRBV7-6 with TRBJ2-7; 9 nucleotides align to TRBD1. This CDR3 is built from 15 residues. Germline V CDR1 and CDR2: SGHVS, FNYEAQ. V shed 2 bases and J 3 bases; nucleotides not matched to a gene: 5. The CDR3 bases are TGTGCCAGCAGCTTAACCGGGACAGGGAACTACGAGCAGTACTTC. Translated, it gives CASSLTGTGNYEQYF.